Listed below are T cell receptor beta chains from one sample, sequenced in a study of T cell responses to AZD1222 COVID-19 vaccine. Repertoires were generated with immunoSEQ multiplex PCR, while TCRdb's copy carries only in-frame clones and drops some. The sample carries 86,000 or so clones, 89% recorded once. Sequenced here: peripheral blood, sampled on day 0 of AZD1222 vaccination. These receptors all stem from an adult in good health. Each CDR3 is given with its conserved first and last residue. Fields, in order: V gene, CDR3 protein.

TRBV5-1,CASSTDRAQREKLFF
TRBV30,CAWKMGGGTDTQYF
TRBV12-5,CASGLDPRTGGVGYTF
TRBV19,CASSIGAQGQPQHF
TRBV25-1,CASSPGGEGNQPQHF
TRBV14,CASSRTGYEQYF
TRBV5-5,CASRPLDSLNSPLHF
TRBV9,CASSLQRGGKETQYF
TRBV7-2,CASSPGQATLQYF
TRBV29-1,CSVGDTGELFF
TRBV4-3,CASSQKYGDQPQHF
TRBV18,CASSPQSGGEQPQHF
TRBV3-1/TRBV3-2,CASSQDWGTGNQPQHF
TRBV3-1/TRBV3-2,CASSLGGRGNTIYF
TRBV7-9,CASSLGDRVSTDTQYF
TRBV4-3,CASSQHQGGRTDTQYF
TRBV3-1/TRBV3-2,CASSQDLGALYNEQFF
TRBV13,CASSLGGAGSSGANVLTF
TRBV7-8,CASSPGQGPPEAFF
TRBV29-1,CSVGGTSGSSDTQYF
TRBV24-1,CATSSSGRANTGELFF
TRBV5-5,CASSLGVQGPNQPQHF
TRBV2,CASSTGTDSNQPQHF
TRBV7-2,CASSSLTSSTGELFF
TRBV9,CASSVDVGRGTEAFF
TRBV5-6,CASSLGRGGYEQYF
TRBV3-1/TRBV3-2,CASSPSVHTEAFF
TRBV6-1,CASSETGTGWGNSPLHF
TRBV6-5,CASSYFRGGHQFF
TRBV5-1,CASSFRGHLTDTQYF
TRBV3-1/TRBV3-2,CASSLGNQPQHF
TRBV5-4,CASSFSRSEAFF
TRBV7-2,CASSLFSRRVNTGELFF
TRBV19,CASSIRPPGPATNEKLFF
TRBV4-1,CASSHGNRGGTEAFF
TRBV5-1,CASSFSGEEPQHF
TRBV10-1,CASSVAGARDEQFF
TRBV5-4,CASSIGTSGSADTQYF
TRBV7-8,CASSFPEDGPKTYEQYF
TRBV3-1/TRBV3-2,CASSLAGGQYNEQFF
TRBV29-1,CSVEGGRTGVGYGYTF
TRBV27,CASSSSRLSNQPQHF
TRBV6-5,CASTWYRGQVETQYF
TRBV10-1,CASSPGLSYGYTF
TRBV24-1,CATSDSRGPQHF
TRBV12-5,CASRGQDNSPLHF
TRBV10-2,CATQGQDRRGGYTF
TRBV10-3,CAISADMNTEAFF
TRBV24-1,CATSEAGADTQYF
TRBV2,CASRGGTTPYGYTF
TRBV6-4,CASSAVLGTEAFF
TRBV19,CASTKWVAGREPQHF
TRBV2,CASRPDRGYPPLHF
TRBV3-1/TRBV3-2,CASSFRGNSPLHF
TRBV5-1,CASSSGAIYEQYF
TRBV11-2,CASSPTGGANSYEQYF
TRBV2,CASSDAGILGYGYTF
TRBV2,CASRDRSTDTQYF
TRBV12-5,CASALTGTLNTGELFF
TRBV10-2,CASSEQDGYNSPLHF